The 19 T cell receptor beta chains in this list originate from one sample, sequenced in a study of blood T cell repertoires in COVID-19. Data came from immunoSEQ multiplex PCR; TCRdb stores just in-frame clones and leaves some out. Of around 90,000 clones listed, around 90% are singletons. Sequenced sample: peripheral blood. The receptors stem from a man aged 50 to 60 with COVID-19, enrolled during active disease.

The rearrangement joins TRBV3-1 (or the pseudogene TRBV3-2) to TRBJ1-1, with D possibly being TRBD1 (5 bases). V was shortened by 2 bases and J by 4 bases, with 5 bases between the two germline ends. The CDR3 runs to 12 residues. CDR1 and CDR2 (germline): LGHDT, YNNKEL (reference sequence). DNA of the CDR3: TGTGCCAGCAGCCAACAGGGCACTGAAGCTTTCTTT. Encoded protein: CASSQQGTEAFF.

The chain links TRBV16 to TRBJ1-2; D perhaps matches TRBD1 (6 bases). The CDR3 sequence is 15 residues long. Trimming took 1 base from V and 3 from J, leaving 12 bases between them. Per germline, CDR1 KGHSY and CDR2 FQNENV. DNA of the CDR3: TGTGCCAGCAGCCAATATACAGGGCGGGACTATGGCTACACCTTC. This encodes CASSQYTGRDYGYTF.

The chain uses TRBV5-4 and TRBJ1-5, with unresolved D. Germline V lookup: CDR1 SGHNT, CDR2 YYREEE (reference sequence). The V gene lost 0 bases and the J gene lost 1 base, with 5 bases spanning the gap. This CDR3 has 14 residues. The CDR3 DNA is TGTGCCAGCAGCTTGGAGCCAAGCAATCAGCCCCAGCATTTT. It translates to CASSLEPSNQPQHF.

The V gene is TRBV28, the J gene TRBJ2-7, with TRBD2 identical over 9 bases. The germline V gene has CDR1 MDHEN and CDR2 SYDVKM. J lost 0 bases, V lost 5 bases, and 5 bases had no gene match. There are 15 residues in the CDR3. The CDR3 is CASSDQRGASYEQYF. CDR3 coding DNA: TGTGCCAGCAGTGACCAGCGGGGGGCCTCCTACGAGCAGTACTTC.

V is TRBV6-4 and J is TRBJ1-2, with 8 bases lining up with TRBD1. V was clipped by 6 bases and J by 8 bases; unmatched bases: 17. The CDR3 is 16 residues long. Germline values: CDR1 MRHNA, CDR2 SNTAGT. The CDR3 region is CASSTFVGQGSRGYTF. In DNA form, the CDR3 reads TGTGCCAGCAGCACATTCGTCGGACAGGGATCGAGAGGCTACACCTTC.

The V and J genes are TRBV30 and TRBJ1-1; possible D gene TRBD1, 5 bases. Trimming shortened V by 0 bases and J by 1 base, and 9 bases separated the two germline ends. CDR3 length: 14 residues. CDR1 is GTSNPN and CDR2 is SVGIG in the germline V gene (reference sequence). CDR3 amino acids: CAWSVWTPNTEAFF. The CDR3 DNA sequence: TGTGCCTGGAGTGTATGGACACCGAACACTGAAGCTTTCTTT.

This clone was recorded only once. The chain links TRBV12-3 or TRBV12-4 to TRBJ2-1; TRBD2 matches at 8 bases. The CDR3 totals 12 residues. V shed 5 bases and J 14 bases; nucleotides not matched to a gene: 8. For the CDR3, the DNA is TGTGCCAGCAGTACCCCGGTCGGGGGGGAGTTCTTC. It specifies CASSTPVGGEFF.

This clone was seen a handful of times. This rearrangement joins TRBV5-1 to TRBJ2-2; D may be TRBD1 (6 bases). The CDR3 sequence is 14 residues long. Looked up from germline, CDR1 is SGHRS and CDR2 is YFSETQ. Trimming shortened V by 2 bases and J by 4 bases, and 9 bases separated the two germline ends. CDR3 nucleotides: TGCGCCAGCAGCTTAGGACAGAGCACCGGGGAGCTGTTTTTT. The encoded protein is CASSLGQSTGELFF.

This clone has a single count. CDR3 in amino acids: CASSLSSGGNTDTQYF. CDR3 DNA: TGCGCCAGCAGCTTGTCTAGCGGGGGGAACACAGATACGCAGTATTTT. The chain has TRBV5-1 and TRBJ2-3, with 11 bases matching TRBD2. Per the germline V gene, CDR1 is SGHRS and CDR2 is YFSETQ. V lost 1 base, J lost 2 bases, and 3 bases stayed unmatched. The CDR3 runs 16 residues.

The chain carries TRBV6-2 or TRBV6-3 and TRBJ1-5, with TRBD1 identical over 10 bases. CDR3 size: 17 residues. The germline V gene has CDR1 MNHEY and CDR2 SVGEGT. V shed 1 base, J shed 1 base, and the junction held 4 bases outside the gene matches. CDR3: CASSYWTGGVSNQPQHF. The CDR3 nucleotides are TGTGCCAGCAGTTACTGGACAGGGGGTGTAAGCAATCAGCCCCAGCATTTT.

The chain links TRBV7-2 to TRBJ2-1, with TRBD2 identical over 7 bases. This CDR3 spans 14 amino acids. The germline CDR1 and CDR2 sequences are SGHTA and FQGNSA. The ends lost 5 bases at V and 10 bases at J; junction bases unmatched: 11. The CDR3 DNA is TGTGCCAGCAGCCTAGAGGTTTGGGAGGGCGAGCAGTTCTTC. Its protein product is CASSLEVWEGEQFF.

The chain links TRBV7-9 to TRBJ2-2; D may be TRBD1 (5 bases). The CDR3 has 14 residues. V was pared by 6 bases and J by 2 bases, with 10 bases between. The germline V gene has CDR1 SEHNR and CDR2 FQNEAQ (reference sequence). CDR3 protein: CASRNRGNTGELFF. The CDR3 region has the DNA TGTGCCAGCAGAAATAGGGGTAACACCGGGGAGCTGTTTTTT.

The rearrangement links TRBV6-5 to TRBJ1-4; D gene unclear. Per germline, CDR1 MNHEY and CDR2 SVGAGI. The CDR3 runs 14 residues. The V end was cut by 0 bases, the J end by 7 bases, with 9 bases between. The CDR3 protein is CASSYSWGVEKLFF. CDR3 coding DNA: TGTGCCAGCAGTTACTCCTGGGGAGTTGAAAAACTGTTTTTT.

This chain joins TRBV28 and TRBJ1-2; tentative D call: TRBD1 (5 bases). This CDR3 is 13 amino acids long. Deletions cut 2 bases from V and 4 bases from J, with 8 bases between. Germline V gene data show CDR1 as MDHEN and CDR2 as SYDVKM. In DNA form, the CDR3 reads TGTGCCAGCAGTTTAGGGGCTGGCTATGGCTACACCTTC. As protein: CASSLGAGYGYTF.

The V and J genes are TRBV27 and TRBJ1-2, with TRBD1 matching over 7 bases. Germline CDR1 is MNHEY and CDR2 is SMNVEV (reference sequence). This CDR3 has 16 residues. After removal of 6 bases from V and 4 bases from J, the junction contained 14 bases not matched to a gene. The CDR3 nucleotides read TGTGCCAGCAGCGAACGTGGGGACAGATTATTCTATGGCTACACCTTC. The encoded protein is CASSERGDRLFYGYTF.

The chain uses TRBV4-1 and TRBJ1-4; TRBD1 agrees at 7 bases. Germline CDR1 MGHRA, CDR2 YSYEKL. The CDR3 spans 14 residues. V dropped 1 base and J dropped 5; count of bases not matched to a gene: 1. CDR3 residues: CASSQAGQNEKLFF. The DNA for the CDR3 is TGCGCCAGCAGCCAAGCGGGACAGAATGAAAAACTGTTTTTT.

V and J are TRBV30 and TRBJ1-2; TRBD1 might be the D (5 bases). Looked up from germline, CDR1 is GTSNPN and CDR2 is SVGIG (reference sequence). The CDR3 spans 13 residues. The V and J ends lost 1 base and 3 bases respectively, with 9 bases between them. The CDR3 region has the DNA TGTGCCTGGAGTGGACAGTTCGACTATGGCTACACCTTC. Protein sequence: CAWSGQFDYGYTF.

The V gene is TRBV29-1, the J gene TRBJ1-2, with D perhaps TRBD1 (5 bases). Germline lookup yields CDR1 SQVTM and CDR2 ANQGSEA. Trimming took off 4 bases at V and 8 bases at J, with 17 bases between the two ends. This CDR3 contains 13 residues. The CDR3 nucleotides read TGCAGCGTTGGGGAGGCGATCCAGGGCGGCTACACCTTC. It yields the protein CSVGEAIQGGYTF.

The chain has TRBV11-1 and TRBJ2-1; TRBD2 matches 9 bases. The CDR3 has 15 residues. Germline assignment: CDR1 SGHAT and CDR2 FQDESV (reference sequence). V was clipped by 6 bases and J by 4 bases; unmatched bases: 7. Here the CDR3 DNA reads TGTGCCAGCAGTTACCTAGCGGGGCAATACAATGAGCAGTTCTTC. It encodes CASSYLAGQYNEQFF.